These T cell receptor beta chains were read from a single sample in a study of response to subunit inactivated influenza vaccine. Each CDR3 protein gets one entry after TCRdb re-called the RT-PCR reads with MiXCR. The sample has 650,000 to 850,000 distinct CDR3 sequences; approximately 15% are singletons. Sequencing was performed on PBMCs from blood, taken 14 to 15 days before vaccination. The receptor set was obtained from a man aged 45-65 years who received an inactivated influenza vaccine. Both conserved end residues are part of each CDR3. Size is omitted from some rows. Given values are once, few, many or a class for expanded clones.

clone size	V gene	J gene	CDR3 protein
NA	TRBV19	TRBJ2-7	CASSPVGSSYEQYF
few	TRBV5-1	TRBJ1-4	CASSLVPGGDEKLFF
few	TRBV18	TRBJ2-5	CASSPRQNQETQYF
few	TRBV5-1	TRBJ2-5	CASSRGPLYQETQYF
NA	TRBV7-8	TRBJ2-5	CASSPTRRTRGGQETQYF
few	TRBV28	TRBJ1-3	CASSRTASGNTIYF
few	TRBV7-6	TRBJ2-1	CASSSTSGRGREQFF
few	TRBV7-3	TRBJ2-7	CASSFPKTYEQYF
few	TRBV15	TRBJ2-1	CATSRVSGSYNEQFF
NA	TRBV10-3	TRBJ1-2	CATTWAVGGYTF
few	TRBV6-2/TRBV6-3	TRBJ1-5	CASSYMGSHSNQPQHF
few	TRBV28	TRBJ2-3	CASRERLAATDTQYF
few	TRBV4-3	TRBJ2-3	CASSQDLVNTQYF
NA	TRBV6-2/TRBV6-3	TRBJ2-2	CASGGGRRTKTGELFF
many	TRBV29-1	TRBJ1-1	CSVVGQLTGGAFF
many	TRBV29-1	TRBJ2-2	CSVVVNTGELFF
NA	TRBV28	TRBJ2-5	CASRSWDRENQETQYF
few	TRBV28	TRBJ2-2	CASSFRSNTGELFF
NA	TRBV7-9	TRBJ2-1	CASSFVLDHYNEQFF
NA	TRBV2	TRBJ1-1	CASRETANTEAFF
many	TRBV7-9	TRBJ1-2	CASSLSENYGYTF
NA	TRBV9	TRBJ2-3	CASSGAAGLARDTQYF
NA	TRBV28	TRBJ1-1	CASSSPGHLILNTEAFF
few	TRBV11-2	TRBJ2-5	CASSLVGLAGPETQYF
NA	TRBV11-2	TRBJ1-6	CASSLGQGVGSYNSPLHF
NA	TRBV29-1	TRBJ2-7	CSVEDRRQGNTYEQYF
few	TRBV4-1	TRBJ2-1	CASSGSSGGYYNEQFF
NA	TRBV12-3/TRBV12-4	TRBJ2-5	CASSTQGVLQTQYF
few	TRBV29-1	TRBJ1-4	CSAKRETIPLNEKLFF
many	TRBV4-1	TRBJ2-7	CASSQVSLRSEQYF
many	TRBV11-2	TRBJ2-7	CASSPLAGAGYEQYF
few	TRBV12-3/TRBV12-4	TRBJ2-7	CASSSITGPYEQYF
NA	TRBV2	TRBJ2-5	CASSHRPPKGETQYF
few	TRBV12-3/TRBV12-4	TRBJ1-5	CASSAGRNQPQHF
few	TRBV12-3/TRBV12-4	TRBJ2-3	CASSWVANTDTQYF
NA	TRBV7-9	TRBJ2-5	CASRGAGETQYF
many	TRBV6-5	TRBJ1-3	CASSTDRSSGNTIYF
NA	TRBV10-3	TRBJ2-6	CAISETGTGTGANVLTF
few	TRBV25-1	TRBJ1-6	CASRGTWDNSPLHF
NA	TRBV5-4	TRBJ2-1	CASSSTGGPTEQFF
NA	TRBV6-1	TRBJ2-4	CASSRPGQGRKNIQYF
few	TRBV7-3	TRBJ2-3	CASSFRGSSTDTQYF
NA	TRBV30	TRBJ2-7	CAWDRQGAYEQYF
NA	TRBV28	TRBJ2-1	CASSLFGGMADNEQFF
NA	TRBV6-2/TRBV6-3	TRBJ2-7	CASSSSGTSGRASHEQYF
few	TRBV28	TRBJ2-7	CASTLQGGLYEQYF
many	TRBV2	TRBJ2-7	CASSPDGYYEQYF
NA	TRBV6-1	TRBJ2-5	CASSDFQGRETQYF
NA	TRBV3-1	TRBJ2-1	CASSQAATRSNEQFF
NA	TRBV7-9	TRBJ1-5	CASSLAGQGNQPQHF
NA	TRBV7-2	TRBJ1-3	CASSLAPGGNTIYF
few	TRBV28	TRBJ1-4	CASSQGGANEKLFF
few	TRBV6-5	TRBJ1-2	CASSYERANYGYTF
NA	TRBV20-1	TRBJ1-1	CSARDNHRVEGEAFF